These 27 T cell receptor beta chains share one sample of origin, sequenced in a study of blood T cell repertoires in COVID-19. Produced via immunoSEQ multiplex PCR; TCRdb's table is partial and in-frame only. The sample holds about 220,000 clones, around 88% seen once. The sample comprised PBMCs or T cells enriched from blood (not recorded which). All receptors derive from a woman aged 50 to 65 with acute COVID-19.

The chain has TRBV2 and TRBJ2-6; 12 bases align to TRBD1. There are 19 residues in the CDR3. Per the germline V gene, CDR1 is SNHLY and CDR2 is FYNNEI. The V and J ends lost 4 bases and 0 bases, in that order; junction bases with no gene match: 7. CDR3 nucleotides: TGTGCCAGCAGTGGGGGACAGGGGGCCACCTACTCTGGGGCCAACGTCCTGACTTTC. It specifies CASSGGQGATYSGANVLTF.

The rearrangement links TRBV5-1 to TRBJ2-4; perhaps TRBD2 as D (6 bases). V was trimmed by 2 bases and J by 5 bases, leaving 11 bases between them. The V gene's germline CDR1 is SGHRS and CDR2 YFSETQ. The CDR3 is 14 amino acids. The CDR3 region is CASSLGGGENIQYF. The CDR3 nucleotides read TGCGCCAGCAGCTTAGGTGGCGGGGAAAACATTCAGTACTTC. The complete variable domain, with remaining parts taken from reference TRBV5-1 and TRBJ2-4, reads KAGVTQTPRYLIKTRGQQVTLSCSPISGHRSVSWYQQTPGQGLQFLFEYFSETQRNKGNFPGRFSGRQFSNSRSEMNVSTLELGDSALYLCASSLGGGENIQYFGAGTRLSVL.

CDR3 DNA: TGTGCCAGTTGGGACAGGGATTATAGCAATCAGCCCCAGCATTTT. This gives the protein CASWDRDYSNQPQHF. The chain has TRBV19 and TRBJ1-5; TRBD1 matches 9 bases. This CDR3 is 15 amino acids long. Germline trimming cut 8 bases from V and 0 bases from J; bases unmatched to any gene: 5. The germline gives CDR1 LNHDA, CDR2 SQIVND (reference sequence).

This clone has only one observation. The chain combines TRBV29-1 with TRBJ2-7, with a tentative D call TRBD1 (6 bases). The CDR3 loop spans 12 amino acids. Germline values: CDR1 SQVTM, CDR2 ANQGSEA. V was trimmed by 7 bases and J by 2 bases, leaving 12 bases between them. This CDR3 is CSAGDTPYEQYF. The CDR3 bases are TGCAGCGCCGGGGACACTCCCTACGAGCAGTACTTC.

The V and J genes are TRBV28 and TRBJ2-7, with D tentatively TRBD2 (6 bases). CDR1 MDHEN and CDR2 SYDVKM come from the germline V gene. Trimming removed 6 bases at V and 4 bases at J, with 16 bases between. This CDR3 spans 14 amino acids. Here the CDR3 DNA reads TGTGCCAGCAGCCTAGGAGGGGCTCGGTACGAGCAGTACTTC. The encoded protein is CASSLGGARYEQYF.

About this clone: The same CDR3 is also encoded by other DNA sequences in this sample. The V gene is TRBV24-1, the J gene TRBJ2-1; 7 positions match TRBD2. The V gene end was trimmed by 0 bases and the J gene end by 2 bases; junction bases not matched to a gene: 3. CDR3 size: 16 residues. Germline V gives CDR1 KGHDR, CDR2 SFDVKD. The CDR3 here is CATSDLPSGPYNEQFF. In DNA form, the CDR3 reads TGTGCCACCAGTGATTTGCCTAGCGGACCCTACAATGAGCAGTTCTTC.

This chain links TRBV5-1 with TRBJ2-3; D call uncertain. V dropped 1 base and J dropped 1 base, with 7 bases sitting between them. From germline, CDR1 is SGHRS and CDR2 YFSETQ. The CDR3 runs 14 residues. The CDR3 protein is CASSLPTGTDTQYF. CDR3 DNA: TGCGCCAGCAGCTTGCCCACTGGCACAGATACGCAGTATTTT.

In this sample, this clone turned up once. This rearrangement joins TRBV3-1 (or the pseudogene TRBV3-2) to TRBJ2-4; 7 positions agree with TRBD2. This CDR3 comprises 15 residues. V trimming: 4 bases; J trimming: 3 bases; junction bases outside the gene matches: 6. Germline V lookup: CDR1 LGHDT, CDR2 YNNKEL (reference sequence). CDR3 sequence: CASSLHWGGKNIQYF. In nucleotides, the CDR3 is TGTGCCAGCAGCCTACACTGGGGGGGCAAAAACATTCAGTACTTC.

The DNA of the CDR3 is TGTGCCAGCAGGCAAACAGGGACGAACACTGAAGCTTTCTTT. This codes for CASRQTGTNTEAFF. This chain connects TRBV7-3 to TRBJ1-1; a possible D gene is TRBD1 (6 bases). The germline V and J ends were trimmed by 6 bases and 1 base, with 12 bases remaining between them. Per the germline V gene, CDR1 is SGHTA and CDR2 is FQGTGA. This CDR3 contains 14 residues.

V is TRBV21-1 and J is TRBJ1-6; the tabulated D call, TRBD1, remains unverified against the DNA. TRBV21-1 is marked as a pseudogene. The CDR3 has 18 amino acids. The CDR3 bases are TGTGCCAGCACCCCAGGGGGACGGAAAAGCTCCTATAATTCACCCCTCCACTTT. It specifies CASTPGGRKSSYNSPLHF.

This clone has only a few counts. The V gene is TRBV18, the J gene TRBJ1-3; D is unresolved. The germline V gene encodes CDR1 KGHSH and CDR2 LQKENI. The CDR3 has 16 amino acids. V lost 3 bases, J lost 2 bases, and 14 bases lay in between. CDR3 protein: CASSPSARGPGNTIYF. CDR3 coding DNA: TGTGCCAGCTCACCTTCAGCTCGAGGCCCTGGAAACACCATATATTTT.

In its sample, this clone was seen once. This chain joins TRBV28 and TRBJ1-5; no reliable D call. Between the trimmed V and J ends, which lost 6 bases and 4 bases, there was a span of 22 bases. This CDR3 contains 17 residues. Germline lookup yields CDR1 MDHEN and CDR2 SYDVKM. The CDR3 DNA reads as TGTGCCAGCAGCCTACCTCGGCGGGAGGGCCCAAATCAGCCCCAGCATTTT. Its translation is CASSLPRREGPNQPQHF.

The V and J genes are TRBV7-2 and TRBJ2-7, with TRBD2 matching over 8 bases. Germline V gene sequence: CDR1 SGHTA, CDR2 FQGNSA. V trimming: 0 bases; J trimming: 2 bases; junction bases outside the gene matches: 3. This CDR3 comprises 15 residues. The CDR3 region is CASSLASGATYEQYF. DNA of the CDR3: TGTGCCAGCAGCTTAGCTAGCGGGGCTACCTACGAGCAGTACTTC.

The chain joins TRBV2 to TRBJ2-1, with D tentatively TRBD2 (6 bases). This CDR3 has 15 residues. V lost 6 bases and J lost 5, with 17 bases in between. CDR1 and CDR2 (germline): SNHLY, FYNNEI. CDR3 sequence (DNA): TGTGCCAGCAGCGCGGAGCGGGCGAGGAACAATGAGCAGTTCTTC. As protein: CASSAERARNNEQFF.

The rearrangement uses TRBV19 and TRBJ1-6; D unclear. This CDR3 region has 16 residues. V lost 5 bases, J lost 0 bases, and 11 bases lay in between. Germline CDR1 LNHDA, CDR2 SQIVND (reference sequence). CDR3 nucleotides: TGTGCCAGTAGTTCCCTGGGGAGCTCCTATAATTCACCCCTCCACTTT. Amino acid sequence: CASSSLGSSYNSPLHF.

This clone was picked up a small number of times. The chain combines TRBV5-1 with TRBJ2-7; 8 bases are a match to TRBD2. J lost 6 bases, V lost 4 bases, and 12 bases had no gene match. Germline V gene sequence: CDR1 SGHRS, CDR2 YFSETQ. There are 15 residues in the CDR3. The CDR3 loop reads CASSISAGLDSEQYF. Written as DNA, the CDR3 is TGCGCCAGCAGCATCTCGGCGGGACTAGACAGCGAGCAGTACTTC.

In the case of this clone: This CDR3 fails to terminate in the conserved phenylalanine or tryptophan, so it likely reflects a read error. The DNA is omitted, as the CDR3 cannot be located on it reliably, and the CDR3 follows TCRdb's listing. The chain carries TRBV11-2 and TRBJ1-3; the table's D call of TRBD1 was not tested on the DNA. CDR1 and CDR2 (germline): SGHAT, FQNNGV. 12 amino acids form the CDR3, both terminal residues included. Here the CDR3 reads CASSEDRVSQGC.

The chain joins TRBV28 to TRBJ1-1, with a weak D call TRBD1 (6 bases). The CDR3 has 14 residues. The V gene's germline CDR1 is MDHEN and CDR2 SYDVKM. Trimming left V 3 bases short and J 1 base short, with 9 bases between. The CDR3 spells CASSFGGQNTEAFF. The CDR3 nucleotides read TGTGCCAGCAGTTTTGGGGGCCAGAACACTGAAGCTTTCTTT.

A remark on this clone: Distinct nucleotide sequences in the sample also encode this CDR3. The chain uses TRBV28 and TRBJ1-2; D possibly corresponds to TRBD1 (6 bases). V was trimmed by 6 bases and J by 1 base, leaving 9 bases between them. The CDR3 loop spans 13 amino acids. Per germline, CDR1 MDHEN and CDR2 SYDVKM. The CDR3 reads CASSLDSNYGYTF. CDR3 DNA sequence: TGTGCCAGCAGCTTGGACAGTAACTATGGCTACACCTTC.

The chain carries TRBV18 and TRBJ1-1, with 7 positions matching TRBD1. This CDR3 comprises 15 residues. V lost 3 bases and J lost 0; bases outside the gene matches: 4. The germline V gene has CDR1 KGHSH and CDR2 LQKENI. Here the CDR3 DNA reads TGTGCCAGCTCACCTACGACAGGGATGAACACTGAAGCTTTCTTT. Encoded protein: CASSPTTGMNTEAFF.

The V gene is TRBV6-2 or TRBV6-3, the J gene TRBJ2-5; D may be TRBD2 (6 bases). The CDR3 is 15 residues long. The germline V gene encodes CDR1 MNHEY and CDR2 SVGEGT. V dropped 3 bases and J dropped 4 bases, with 15 bases sitting between them. The CDR3 is CASSYTGVPVETQYF. CDR3 DNA sequence: TGTGCCAGCAGTTATACGGGAGTTCCCGTAGAGACCCAGTACTTC.

The rearrangement links TRBV29-1 to TRBJ1-2; D remains ambiguous. Trimming stripped 0 bases from V and 7 bases from J, with 15 bases between. The CDR3 runs 14 residues. CDR1 is SQVTM, CDR2 ANQGSEA, per germline. The CDR3 bases are TGCAGCGTTGAAGATCGGGCGGGGTTTGGTGGCTACACCTTC. Translation: CSVEDRAGFGGYTF. The full variable domain, in which reference TRBV29-1 and TRBJ1-2 provide the parts outside the CDR3, is SAVISQKPSRDICQRGTSLTIQCQVDSQVTMMFWYRQQPGQSLTLIATANQGSEATYESGFVIDKFPISRPNLTFSTLTVSNMSPEDSSIYLCSVEDRAGFGGYTFGSGTRLTVV.

As DNA, the CDR3 is TGTGCCAGCAGTGTGGTGACTAGCGGGTCGCAGCAGTTCTTC. Amino acid sequence: CASSVVTSGSQQFF. J is TRBJ2-1 and V is TRBV2; 10 positions agree with TRBD2. Germline loops: CDR1 SNHLY, CDR2 FYNNEI. The junction had 8 bases not matched to a gene; V was cut back by 4 bases and J by 11 bases. This CDR3 contains 14 residues.

V and J are TRBV6-5 and TRBJ1-2; TRBD1 might be the D (6 bases). The germline gives CDR1 MNHEY, CDR2 SVGAGI. V lost 6 bases and J 6 bases, leaving 17 bases between the germline ends. The CDR3 runs 14 residues. CDR3 DNA sequence: TGTGCCAGCAGAAGGGACACCCTGAGGGATGGCTACACCTTC. Its protein is CASRRDTLRDGYTF.

V is TRBV6-5 and J is TRBJ2-2; 10 nucleotides align to TRBD2. There are 15 residues in the CDR3. V shed 7 bases, J shed 4 bases, and the junction held 6 bases outside the gene matches. Per the germline V gene, CDR1 is MNHEY and CDR2 is SVGAGI. The CDR3 protein is CASTRAGGGTGELFF. DNA of the CDR3: TGTGCCAGCACCAGAGCGGGAGGGGGCACCGGGGAGCTGTTTTTT.

The chain couples TRBV28 to TRBJ2-1; 8 bases are a match to TRBD2. The germline V gene has CDR1 MDHEN and CDR2 SYDVKM. CDR3 size: 15 residues. The V and J ends lost 5 bases and 0 bases, in that order; junction bases with no gene match: 3. CDR3 protein: CASSPRGGSYNEQFF. For the CDR3, the DNA is TGTGCCAGCAGTCCCCGGGGGGGCTCCTACAATGAGCAGTTCTTC.

The rearrangement uses TRBV28 and TRBJ2-7, with a possible D match to TRBD2 (6 bases). Per germline, CDR1 MDHEN and CDR2 SYDVKM. Trimming took 3 bases from V and 3 from J, leaving 12 bases between them. This CDR3 is 14 amino acids long. CDR3 in amino acids: CASSLRGGGYEQYF. The CDR3 nucleotides read TGTGCCAGCAGTTTGCGTGGGGGAGGCTACGAGCAGTACTTC.